Below, 28 T cell receptor beta chains from the same sample are listed, as sequenced in a study of cytomegalovirus exposure and HLA in healthy donors. Generated by immunoSEQ multiplex PCR, the TCRdb table keeps only in-frame clones and is missing some. This sample carries 200,000 to 250,000 clones, about nine tenths of them seen once, and the ten largest clones take about 2%. The specimen was PBMCs. The receptors originated from a woman between 18 and 29 years old in good health and CMV-seropositive.

The chain uses TRBV4-2 and TRBJ1-3; 11 bases are a match to TRBD1. The germline gives CDR1 LGHNA, CDR2 YNFKEQ. V dropped 4 bases and J dropped 3; count of bases not matched to a gene: 5. The CDR3 has 16 residues. DNA of the CDR3: TGTGCCAGCAGCCTGGACAGGGGGCTAGGTGGAAACACCATATATTTT. Translating it yields CASSLDRGLGGNTIYF.

The rearrangement links TRBV7-8 to TRBJ2-5, with no clear D. The length of the CDR3 is 15 residues. The V gene lost 4 bases and the J gene lost 4 bases, with 16 bases spanning the gap. CDR1 and CDR2 from the germline V gene are SGHVS and FQNEAQ. For the CDR3, the DNA is TGTGCCAGCAGCTCTACGAGGTCGCTAGGAGAGACCCAGTACTTC. Protein: CASSSTRSLGETQYF.

In DNA, the CDR3 is TGTGCCAGCAGCTTAGGTCCCAGAATGAACACTGAAGCTTTCTTT. As protein: CASSLGPRMNTEAFF. The chain has TRBV7-8 and TRBJ1-1; D unresolved. The germline CDR1 and CDR2 sequences are SGHVS and FQNEAQ. V gave up 1 base and J gave up 0 bases, with 9 bases separating them. This CDR3 region has 15 residues.

This clone was counted between two and nine times. The chain links TRBV28 to TRBJ2-7, with a tentative D call TRBD2 (5 bases). CDR1 is MDHEN, CDR2 SYDVKM, per germline. The V end was cut by 7 bases, the J end by 3 bases, with 19 bases between. This CDR3 is 15 amino acids long. The CDR3 nucleotides read TGTGCCAGCAACCCATTAGGCGGGTCCCTCTACGAGCAGTACTTC. Residues: CASNPLGGSLYEQYF.

This clone came up a few times. The chain joins TRBV6-5 to TRBJ2-3; 9 positions match TRBD2. The CDR3 consists of 14 residues. V shed 11 bases, J shed 2 bases, and the junction held 8 bases outside the gene matches. Germline V CDR1 and CDR2: MNHEY, SVGAGI. CDR3 coding DNA: TGTGCCGGTTTAGCGGGAGTTAACACAGATACGCAGTATTTT. As protein: CAGLAGVNTDTQYF.

The rearrangement links TRBV12-5 to TRBJ2-7; 7 nucleotides align to TRBD2. Germline V gene data show CDR1 as LGHNT and CDR2 as FRNRAP. The CDR3 totals 17 residues. The junction had 14 bases not matched to a gene; V was cut back by 6 bases and J by 0 bases. The CDR3 region is CASGIPSGGKSSYEQYF. The CDR3 DNA reads as TGTGCTAGTGGCATACCGTCGGGGGGAAAGAGCTCCTACGAGCAGTACTTC.

V and J are TRBV6-6 and TRBJ2-7, with a weak D call TRBD2 (6 bases). Germline V gene sequence: CDR1 MNHNY, CDR2 SVGAGI (reference sequence). The V gene lost 4 bases and the J gene lost 2 bases, with 18 bases spanning the gap. The CDR3 loop spans 16 amino acids. CDR3: CASSLGGPGSTYEQYF. CDR3 sequence (DNA): TGTGCCAGCAGTTTAGGAGGGCCAGGCTCTACCTACGAGCAGTACTTC.

The chain joins TRBV29-1 to TRBJ2-5, with 8 nucleotides matching TRBD1. Trimming removed 8 bases from V and 5 bases from J; junction bases left unmatched: 13. This CDR3 comprises 14 residues. Looked up from germline, CDR1 is SQVTM and CDR2 is ANQGSEA. CDR3 sequence (DNA): TGCAGCACACGAGACAGGGGCGTTTTGGAGACCCAGTACTTC. Residues: CSTRDRGVLETQYF.

V usage is TRBV6-5 and J usage is TRBJ2-3, with D perhaps matching TRBD2 (5 bases). This CDR3 comprises 12 residues. Deletions cut 6 bases from V and 8 bases from J, with 12 bases between. Looked up from germline, CDR1 is MNHEY and CDR2 is SVGAGI. CDR3 sequence (DNA): TGTGCCAGCAGCCGTGGAGAGGGTACGCAGTATTTT. It specifies CASSRGEGTQYF.

The chain recombines TRBV28 with TRBJ2-1; 8 nucleotides match TRBD1. The V gene end was trimmed by 4 bases and the J gene end by 0 bases; junction bases not matched to a gene: 2. This CDR3 is built from 15 residues. Germline CDR1 and CDR2: MDHEN and SYDVKM. This CDR3 is CASSSTGGSYNEQFF. The CDR3 region has the DNA TGTGCCAGCAGTTCCACAGGGGGCTCCTACAATGAGCAGTTCTTC. Full variable domain (missing parts from reference TRBV28 and TRBJ2-1): DVKVTQSSRYLVKRTGEKVFLECVQDMDHENMFWYRQDPGLGLRLIYFSYDVKMKEKGDIPEGYSVSREKKERFSLILESASTNQTSMYLCASSSTGGSYNEQFFGPGTRLTVL.

A note on this clone: One end of the junction fails to match germline, which may point to a read error. The genes are TRBV9 and TRBJ1-2; 8 bases agree with TRBD1. The CDR3 is 12 amino acids. Looked up from germline, CDR1 is SGDLS and CDR2 is YYNGEE. CDR3 DNA sequence: TGTGCCAGCAGCGGTTCCCGGGACAGGTCCGCCTTC. Amino acids: CASSGSRDRSAF.

This clone was observed a handful of times. CDR3 sequence reads: CASSSRVQYEQYF. The CDR3 DNA sequence: TGTGCCAGCAGCTCGCGGGTCCAATACGAGCAGTACTTC. This chain links TRBV7-8 with TRBJ2-7; a weak D match, TRBD2 (5 bases). The length of the CDR3 is 13 residues. V gave up 4 bases and J gave up 4 bases, with 11 bases separating them. Germline V gene sequence: CDR1 SGHVS, CDR2 FQNEAQ.

The genes are TRBV27 and TRBJ1-5; TRBD1 matches 7 bases. Germline V gene data show CDR1 as MNHEY and CDR2 as SMNVEV (reference sequence). There are 15 residues in the CDR3. Trimming cost V 3 bases and J 3 bases; bases outside gene matches: 5. The CDR3 region has the DNA TGTGCCAGCAGTTTGGCAGGGGGAAACAATCAGCCCCAGCATTTT. Translation: CASSLAGGNNQPQHF.

A single count supports this clone. V gene TRBV5-1 combines with J gene TRBJ2-1; D is unresolved. The CDR3 loop spans 14 amino acids. V was trimmed by 1 base and J by 4 bases, leaving 9 bases between them. Germline V gene data show CDR1 as SGHRS and CDR2 as YFSETQ. The CDR3 reads CASSLTASYNEQFF. CDR3 nucleotide sequence: TGCGCCAGCAGCTTGACAGCATCTTACAATGAGCAGTTCTTC.

The chain is built from TRBV6-5 and TRBJ2-7, with D unresolved. Looked up from germline, CDR1 is MNHEY and CDR2 is SVGAGI. The CDR3 has 11 amino acids. Trimming took 4 bases from V and 3 from J, leaving 4 bases between them. The CDR3 here is CASSSNYEQYF. Written as DNA, the CDR3 is TGTGCCAGCAGTTCCAACTACGAGCAGTACTTC.

The chain employs TRBV6-4 and TRBJ1-5; TRBD1 agrees at 7 bases. In germline, CDR1 is MRHNA, CDR2 SNTAGT. The V segment lost 8 bases and the J segment 4 bases; nucleotides outside the gene matches: 5. The CDR3 runs to 13 residues. The DNA for the CDR3 is TGTGCCAGCCAAGACAGGGTAAATCAGCCCCAGCATTTT. It translates to CASQDRVNQPQHF.

The chain combines TRBV11-2 with TRBJ1-2; no clear D. V was cut by 5 bases and J by 8 bases, with 15 bases left in between. The length of the CDR3 is 13 residues. Germline CDR1 and CDR2: SGHAT and FQNNGV. DNA for the CDR3: TGTGCCAGCAGCGGAGCCCCAATGTGGGGCTACACCTTC. It encodes CASSGAPMWGYTF.

The V call is TRBV4-1, the J call TRBJ2-1; D may be TRBD2 (6 bases). CDR1 MGHRA and CDR2 YSYEKL come from the germline V gene. The CDR3 is 15 residues long. V gave up 4 bases and J gave up 0 bases, with 10 bases separating them. In DNA form, the CDR3 reads TGCGCCAGCAGCCTTAGCGGAGTCTCCTACAATGAGCAGTTCTTC. It is translated as CASSLSGVSYNEQFF.

The CDR3 protein is CASSNLRDRVNNEQFF. The CDR3 bases are TGTGCCAGCAGCAACCTACGGGACAGGGTAAACAATGAGCAGTTCTTC. The chain recombines TRBV7-6 with TRBJ2-1, with 9 positions matching TRBD1. Germline V gene lookup returns CDR1 SGHVS and CDR2 FNYEAQ. Trimming at V came to 5 bases and at J to 5 bases, leaving 10 bases not matched to a gene. The CDR3 is made up of 16 amino acids.

The gene calls are TRBV4-1 and TRBJ1-1, with D unresolved. CDR1 and CDR2 (germline): MGHRA, YSYEKL. This CDR3 comprises 13 residues. V lost 4 bases to trimming and J lost 4 bases, with 10 bases between them. The CDR3 loop is CASSPRVATEAFF. The CDR3 coding sequence is TGCGCCAGCAGCCCACGGGTAGCCACTGAAGCTTTCTTT.

V is TRBV28 and J is TRBJ1-5, with D perhaps matching TRBD1 (6 bases). The CDR3 has 16 amino acids. The germline gives CDR1 MDHEN, CDR2 SYDVKM. Trimming removed 2 bases from V and 0 bases from J, with 11 bases in between. CDR3 in DNA: TGTGCCAGCAGTTTAGTTGCAGGGGCTAGCAATCAGCCCCAGCATTTT. Protein: CASSLVAGASNQPQHF.

This chain links TRBV6-1 with TRBJ1-2; D is perhaps TRBD1 (6 bases). Germline V gene lookup returns CDR1 MNHNS and CDR2 SASEGT. The CDR3 has 18 residues. The V end lost 4 bases, the J end lost 3 bases, and 24 bases lay between the germline ends. The CDR3 reads CASSGTSAGARPHYGYTF. The CDR3 nucleotides read TGTGCCAGCAGTGGAACCTCCGCGGGGGCCCGTCCTCACTATGGCTACACCTTC.

The chain has TRBV28 and TRBJ1-2; unclear D gene. The CDR3 sequence is 14 residues long. V was clipped by 1 base and J by 3 bases, with 9 bases between them. Looked up from germline, CDR1 is MDHEN and CDR2 is SYDVKM. CDR3 loop: CASSLFYPDYGYTF. The CDR3, as DNA: TGTGCCAGCAGTTTATTTTATCCGGACTATGGCTACACCTTC.

The chain links TRBV7-9 to TRBJ1-3; tentative D call: TRBD1 (6 bases). Germline CDR1 reads SEHNR; CDR2 reads FQNEAQ (reference sequence). V was cut by 5 bases and J by 2 bases, with 13 bases left in between. The length of the CDR3 is 15 residues. CDR3 protein: CASSPQGYAGNTIYF. CDR3 bases: TGTGCCAGCAGCCCGCAGGGGTACGCTGGAAACACCATATATTTT.

The chain recombines TRBV6-6 with TRBJ2-3; the D gene is possibly TRBD1 (7 bases). Germline CDR1 is MNHNY and CDR2 is SVGAGI (reference sequence). Deletions cut 7 bases from V and 4 bases from J, with 15 bases between. The CDR3 has 14 residues. The CDR3 spells CASTTRGDSDTQYF. CDR3 nucleotides: TGTGCCAGCACCACCAGGGGGGATTCAGATACGCAGTATTTT.

The chain has TRBV9 and TRBJ2-1, with TRBD2 matching over 8 bases. The CDR3 length is 16 residues. From germline, CDR1 is SGDLS and CDR2 YYNGEE. Trimming at V came to 3 bases and at J to 10 bases, leaving 15 bases not matched to a gene. Here the CDR3 DNA reads TGTGCCAGCAGCGACCAGACTTTACCCCGACTAGCGGAGCAGTTCTTC. Translation gives CASSDQTLPRLAEQFF.

The chain uses TRBV30 and TRBJ1-1; D gene uncertain. CDR3 length: 16 residues. Germline V lookup: CDR1 GTSNPN, CDR2 SVGIG (reference sequence). Trimming pared 4 bases from V and 0 bases from J, leaving 18 bases between. The CDR3 sequence: CAWKTVRGQMNTEAFF. The CDR3 DNA reads as TGTGCCTGGAAGACCGTCCGAGGGCAGATGAACACTGAAGCTTTCTTT.

V gene TRBV6-4 combines with J gene TRBJ2-1, with 8 bases lining up with TRBD2. Trimming at V came to 8 bases and at J to 8 bases, leaving 11 bases not matched to a gene. The CDR3 is made up of 14 amino acids. Germline values: CDR1 MRHNA, CDR2 SNTAGT. CDR3 coding DNA: TGTGCCAGCGCGTTGGGCCACGGGGGGGATGAGCAGTTCTTC. It specifies CASALGHGGDEQFF.